The 4 T cell receptor beta chains presented below share a single source sample, sequenced in a study of blood T cells in healthy people across ages. It was with a sample-barcoded 5' primer and a J-beta primer mix that a second PCR of roughly 6 to 11 cycles was run. TCRdb re-called the 5' RACE reads through MiXCR, storing one row per CDR3 protein. Here the sample spans fewer than 800,000 distinct CDR3 sequences, approximately 29% being singletons. Sequencing was done on a sample of blood. The source is a woman of 80 years or more in good health.

In its sample, this clonotype was seen many times. The CDR3: CASRPDRASFNYGYTF. CDR3 in DNA: TGCGCCAGCAGGCCGGACAGGGCATCGTTTAACTATGGCTACACCTTC. This rearrangement joins TRBV5-1 to TRBJ1-2; the match to TRBD1 covers 8 bases. The V segment lost 5 bases and the J segment 1 base; nucleotides outside the gene matches: 10. The CDR3 is 16 amino acids. CDR1 SGHRS and CDR2 YFSETQ come from the germline V gene. Based on the CDR3 plus reference TRBV5-1 and TRBJ1-2, the full variable domain is KAGVTQTPRYLIKTRGQQVTLSCSPISGHRSVSWYQQTPGQGLQFLFEYFSETQRNKGNFPGRFSGRQFSNSRSEMNVSTLELGDSALYLCASRPDRASFNYGYTFGSGTRLTVV.

Ten or more counts support this clonotype. The chain carries TRBV20-1 and TRBJ2-7; D perhaps matches TRBD1 (6 bases). The V end lost 0 bases, the J end lost 9 bases, and 21 bases lay between the germline ends. CDR3 length: 15 residues. Germline V gene sequence: CDR1 DFQATT, CDR2 SNEGSKA (reference sequence). Written as DNA, the CDR3 is TGCAGTGCTAGAGATCGTGACCGGCCAGGGGCAGCGCAGTACTTC. Amino acids: CSARDRDRPGAAQYF.

This clonotype came up many times. This sequence joins TRBV9 and TRBJ1-2, with 10 bases lining up with TRBD1. The germline CDR1 and CDR2 sequences are SGDLS and YYNGEE. Trimming cost V 2 bases and J 6 bases; bases outside gene matches: 1. The CDR3 runs to 13 residues. The CDR3 DNA is TGTGCCAGCAGCGTCGGGACAGGGGATGGCTACACCTTC. Its protein is CASSVGTGDGYTF.

Regarding this clonotype: One junction end disagrees with the germline gene, perhaps due to a read error. The V and J genes are TRBV2 and TRBJ1-1; 9 bases are shared with TRBD1. Germline CDR1 and CDR2: SNHLY and FYNNEI. CDR3 length equals 14 residues. CDR3 DNA sequence: TGTGCCTGCAGCCTCGGACAGGGGCACACTGAAGCTTTCTTT. Its protein product is CACSLGQGHTEAFF.